The present T cell receptor (beta chain) was sequenced within a study of graft-versus-host responses after intestinal transplantation. This clone came up a few times. Its antigen is undetermined. The CDR3 has 14 amino acids. Germline CDR1 is MNHEY and CDR2 is SVGAGI. J was trimmed by 2 bases and V by 2 bases; bases with no gene match: 0. Clones were sequenced by immunoSEQ multiplex PCR, and TCRdb holds only the in-frame ones, with some missing. Seen here are tens of thousands of clones, 82% observed once, and the top ten hold around 0.9%. The sequence came from a human donor who was the organ donor for an intestinal transplant. This rearrangement joins TRBV6-5 to TRBJ2-1, with 7 bases fitting TRBD2. Sequences were derived from unstimulated CD8+ T cells sorted from spleen or lymph node cells, sampled before transplant. The CDR3 spells CASSYREAYNEQFF. The DNA for the CDR3 is TGTGCCAGCAGTTACCGGGAGGCCTACAATGAGCAGTTCTTC.